The T cell receptor beta chain under discussion was sequenced for a study of cytomegalovirus exposure and HLA in healthy donors. Study-level background: There were fewer than 500 genotyped donors. Of these, roughly 80% fell in the genetic ancestry cluster associated with self-reported Caucasian donors.

This CDR3 spans 17 amino acids. 13 Jbeta primers and 60 Vbeta primers were used for the PCR. Only in-frame clones appear in the TCRdb table, and some are missing; sequencing was by immunoSEQ multiplex PCR. The table shows fewer than 95,000 clones, with just over 75% occurring only once. Study-level results: Under in vitro conditions, three CMV-associated chains were confirmed as specific for CMV antigens. Later analysis demonstrated an association between a missense DCLRE1C variant and TCR beta V- and J-gene trimming.

About this clone itself: Its antigen is not identified.

The TCR comes from a young man in good health and CMV-seronegative. Sequenced: PBMCs. The V call is TRBV21-1, the J call TRBJ1-1; no check of the table's D call, TRBD1, against the DNA was made. TRBV21-1 is classified as a pseudogene. Here the CDR3 reads CASTHTARQATGTEAFF. The CDR3 region has the DNA TGTGCCAGCACCCACACCGCTAGACAGGCCACGGGGACTGAAGCTTTCTTT.